The 22 T cell receptor beta chains listed next were all sequenced from one sample in a study of OX40 agonist ivuxolimab in advanced cancers. TCRdb keeps only in-frame clones here, not all; method: immunoSEQ multiplex PCR. Of about 120,000 clones listed, approximately 92% were seen once; the top ten hold 0.55%. The specimen comprised CD4+ or CD8+ T cells sorted from blood, sampled in a trial of the OX40 agonist ivuxolimab. The receptors originated from an adult with an advanced solid tumor such as melanoma, head and neck, liver or kidney cancer.

V usage is TRBV7-9 and J usage is TRBJ1-4, with 7 bases identical to TRBD1. Germline V gene data show CDR1 as SEHNR and CDR2 as FQNEAQ (reference sequence). V shed 1 base and J 5 bases; nucleotides not matched to a gene: 7. The CDR3 spans 16 residues. CDR3 DNA sequence: TGTGCCAGCAGCTTAGGGAGGACAGGAATGAATGAAAAACTGTTTTTT. It is translated as CASSLGRTGMNEKLFF.

The chain recombines TRBV7-6 with TRBJ2-7; 9 nucleotides line up with TRBD1. The CDR3 consists of 18 residues. The V gene end was trimmed by 0 bases and the J gene end by 0 bases; junction bases not matched to a gene: 9. Germline CDR1 and CDR2: SGHVS and FNYEAQ. The CDR3 DNA is TGTGCCAGCAGCTTAGCCCAACTAGACAGGGGGAGCTCCTACGAGCAGTACTTC. Encoded protein: CASSLAQLDRGSSYEQYF.

This chain uses TRBV5-8 with TRBJ1-5; no clear D gene. Per germline, CDR1 SGHTS and CDR2 YDEGEE. V dropped 0 bases and J dropped 7 bases, with 20 bases sitting between them. The CDR3 runs to 17 residues. For the CDR3, the DNA is TGTGCCAGCAGCTTGGCCGGACTGCCCGTATCAGGACAGCCCCAGCATTTT. Translation: CASSLAGLPVSGQPQHF.

This sequence joins TRBV7-2 and TRBJ2-3, with 7 positions matching TRBD2. Looked up from germline, CDR1 is SGHTA and CDR2 is FQGNSA. J lost 2 bases, V lost 5 bases, and 13 bases had no gene match. This CDR3 has 17 residues. This chain's CDR3 is CASSLYRSSGFTDTQYF. The CDR3 DNA sequence: TGTGCCAGCAGCCTATACCGGTCTAGCGGATTCACAGATACGCAGTATTTT.

The genes are TRBV9 and TRBJ2-2; 10 bases line up with TRBD2. After removal of 0 bases from V and 3 bases from J, the junction contained 5 bases not matched to a gene. The germline V gene encodes CDR1 SGDLS and CDR2 YYNGEE. This CDR3 region has 17 residues. This chain's CDR3 is CASSVVGSGGYTGELFF. CDR3 bases: TGTGCCAGCAGCGTAGTAGGTAGCGGGGGGTACACCGGGGAGCTGTTTTTT.

This clone was detected only a few times. The rearrangement joins TRBV4-1 to TRBJ1-2; tentative D call: TRBD1 (6 bases). Germline V lookup: CDR1 MGHRA, CDR2 YSYEKL. The CDR3 is 14 amino acids. V lost 2 bases and J lost 7, with 14 bases in between. CDR3 nucleotide sequence: TGCGCCAGCAGCCAACTCCAGGGGCAGGGTGGCTACACCTTC. This gives the protein CASSQLQGQGGYTF.

The chain uses TRBV19 and TRBJ2-7, with D maybe TRBD1 (5 bases). The CDR3 covers 14 residues. Germline V lookup: CDR1 LNHDA, CDR2 SQIVND (reference sequence). Trimming removed 9 bases from V and 0 bases from J, with 15 bases in between. The CDR3 nucleotides are TGTGCCAGCACGAGCGTTGACAGCTCCTACGAGCAGTACTTC. Translating it yields CASTSVDSSYEQYF.

This chain links TRBV6-5 with TRBJ2-2; TRBD2 aligns across 9 bases. J gave up 1 base and V 7 bases, and 4 bases lay outside the gene matches. Germline V gene data show CDR1 as MNHEY and CDR2 as SVGAGI. This CDR3 spans 15 amino acids. CDR3 sequence reads: CASKGAGGNTGELFF. The CDR3 nucleotides are TGTGCCAGCAAGGGAGCGGGGGGGAACACCGGGGAGCTGTTTTTT.

With regard to this clone: One end of the junction is discordant with germline, which a read error may explain. Other nucleotide sequences from this sample produce the same CDR3. The chain joins TRBV2 to TRBJ2-7; D may match TRBD1 or TRBD2 (7 bases each). CDR3 length: 19 residues. The germline CDR1 and CDR2 sequences are SNHLY and FYNNEI. The CDR3 loop is CASGTQGGGNRASSYEQYF. CDR3 DNA: TGCGCCAGCGGTACTCAGGGGGGAGGGAACCGCGCCTCTTCCTACGAGCAGTACTTC.

The chain is built from TRBV6-5 and TRBJ2-5; D may be TRBD1 (5 bases). The end of the DNA is better explained by TRBJ2-7, so the J call may be wrong. The CDR3 has 15 residues. Germline V gene lookup returns CDR1 MNHEY and CDR2 SVGAGI. The CDR3 loop is CASSYEWTRTGEQYF. The DNA for the CDR3 is TGTGCCAGCAGTTACGAATGGACACGGACGGGCGAGCAGTACTTC.

This chain connects TRBV4-3 to TRBJ2-7, with D perhaps assigned TRBD1 or TRBD2 (7 bases each). The CDR3 extends over 15 amino acids. V dropped 0 bases and J dropped 7 bases, with 16 bases sitting between them. Germline-derived CDR1 and CDR2 are LGHNA and YSLEER. The CDR3 is CASSQESGGALEQYF. In DNA form, the CDR3 reads TGCGCCAGCAGCCAAGAGTCAGGGGGGGCGCTTGAGCAGTACTTC.

This chain connects TRBV9 to TRBJ2-3; 11 bases align to TRBD2. V was pared by 0 bases and J by 6 bases, with 12 bases of the junction left unmatched. The CDR3 sequence is 18 residues long. Germline lookup yields CDR1 SGDLS and CDR2 YYNGEE. The CDR3 DNA reads as TGTGCCAGCAGCGTAGAGGGGGAAAGGGGACTAGCGGTCGATACGCAGTATTTT. Amino acids: CASSVEGERGLAVDTQYF. Based on the CDR3 plus reference TRBV9 and TRBJ2-3, the full variable domain is DSGVTQTPKHLITATGQRVTLRCSPRSGDLSVYWYQQSLDQGLQFLIQYYNGEERAKGNILERFSAQQFPDLHSELNLSSLELGDSALYFCASSVEGERGLAVDTQYFGPGTRLTVL.

V usage is TRBV14 and J usage is TRBJ1-2; 7 bases align to TRBD1. J was trimmed by 4 bases and V by 1 base; bases with no gene match: 0. The length of the CDR3 is 13 residues. CDR1 and CDR2 (germline): SGHDN, FVKESK. The CDR3 coding sequence is TGTGCCAGCAGCCAAGGACAGGGCTATGGCTACACCTTC. This sequence encodes CASSQGQGYGYTF.

The V and J genes are TRBV28 and TRBJ2-3, with a tentative D call TRBD1 (5 bases). V shed 1 base and J shed 2 bases, with 7 bases lying between them. The CDR3 extends over 14 amino acids. Germline V gene data show CDR1 as MDHEN and CDR2 as SYDVKM. Here the CDR3 reads CASSLYRFTDTQYF. The CDR3 DNA sequence: TGTGCCAGCAGTTTATACAGGTTCACAGATACGCAGTATTTT.

V usage is TRBV6-6 and J usage is TRBJ2-5, with a weak D call TRBD2 (6 bases). Germline V CDR1 and CDR2: MNHNY, SVGAGI (reference sequence). CDR3 length: 16 amino acids. V lost 5 bases and J 4 bases, leaving 20 bases between the germline ends. The CDR3 coding sequence is TGTGCCAGCAGTGGGACCGGGACTCCCCGGGGAGAGACCCAGTACTTC. It encodes CASSGTGTPRGETQYF.

The chain is built from TRBV9 and TRBJ1-3; D perhaps matches TRBD1 (5 bases). The V end lost 4 bases, the J end lost 6 bases, and 17 bases lay between the germline ends. The CDR3 runs to 15 residues. CDR1 and CDR2 from the germline V gene are SGDLS and YYNGEE. As DNA, the CDR3 is TGTGCCAGCAGCTCCCGATCGGGGGGGGAAAACACCATATATTTT. Translating it yields CASSSRSGGENTIYF. Variable domain in full (rest from reference TRBV9 and TRBJ1-3): DSGVTQTPKHLITATGQRVTLRCSPRSGDLSVYWYQQSLDQGLQFLIQYYNGEERAKGNILERFSAQQFPDLHSELNLSSLELGDSALYFCASSSRSGGENTIYFGEGSWLTVV.

The chain has TRBV15 and TRBJ2-7; 9 bases fit TRBD1. The CDR3 runs 15 residues. V was clipped by 0 bases and J by 4 bases; unmatched bases: 4. Per the germline V gene, CDR1 is LNHNV and CDR2 is YYDKDF (reference sequence). The CDR3 loop reads CATSRETGGEYEQYF. The CDR3 coding sequence is TGTGCCACCAGCAGAGAAACAGGGGGCGAATACGAGCAGTACTTC.

This clone was seen once. This chain uses TRBV19 with TRBJ2-1; possible D gene TRBD2, 6 bases. The CDR3 spans 14 residues. V was trimmed by 7 bases and J by 2 bases, leaving 12 bases between them. Germline assignment: CDR1 LNHDA and CDR2 SQIVND (reference sequence). DNA of the CDR3: TGTGCCAGTACCGCGGGGATGACCTACAATGAGCAGTTCTTC. The encoded protein is CASTAGMTYNEQFF.

This chain links TRBV5-1 with TRBJ2-5; no clear D gene. CDR3 length: 13 amino acids. CDR1 and CDR2 (germline): SGHRS, YFSETQ. Deletions cut 4 bases from V and 0 bases from J, with 7 bases between. The CDR3: CASSIEYQETQYF. CDR3 DNA: TGCGCCAGCAGCATTGAGTACCAAGAGACCCAGTACTTC.

The rearrangement uses TRBV28 and TRBJ1-4; D is perhaps TRBD1 (5 bases). Germline CDR1 reads MDHEN; CDR2 reads SYDVKM. CDR3 length equals 16 residues. The V end lost 6 bases, the J end lost 7 bases, and 21 bases lay between the germline ends. CDR3 sequence: CASREAGGHSGEKLFF. In nucleotides, the CDR3 is TGTGCCAGCAGGGAGGCTGGGGGTCATAGTGGTGAAAAACTGTTTTTT.

This clone was seen a single time. The chain uses TRBV5-8 and TRBJ1-3; TRBD1 agrees at 9 bases. Trimming took 0 bases from V and 2 from J; bases not matched to a gene: 3. The germline V gene has CDR1 SGHTS and CDR2 YDEGEE. The CDR3 consists of 16 residues. The CDR3 is CASSLETGGTGNTIYF. CDR3 bases: TGTGCCAGCAGCTTGGAGACAGGGGGAACTGGAAACACCATATATTTT.

The chain is built from TRBV9 and TRBJ2-1; D may correspond to TRBD1 or TRBD2 (6 bases each). Looked up from germline, CDR1 is SGDLS and CDR2 is YYNGEE. This CDR3 spans 16 amino acids. The V gene lost 0 bases and the J gene lost 2 bases, with 12 bases spanning the gap. This chain's CDR3 is CASSVGGRGPYNEQFF. The DNA for the CDR3 is TGTGCCAGCAGCGTAGGGGGGCGGGGCCCCTACAATGAGCAGTTCTTC.